This TCR beta chain was retrieved from a study of low-dose radiotherapy and immunotherapy resistance in tumors. TRAV- and TRBV-specific primers were used for first-strand cDNA, which covered alpha and beta chains. The authors amplified TCRs for 20 to 25 PCR cycles with a constant-region primer and a V-primer adapter. Via MiXCR, TCRdb re-called the reads, giving one row per CDR3 protein. The sample lists about 9,800 distinct CDR3 sequences, 40% to 55% occurring once. The V gene's germline CDR1 is MDHEN and CDR2 SYDVKM. The CDR3 loop spans 11 amino acids. Trimming stripped 2 bases from V and 7 bases from J, with 6 bases between.

This chain joins TRBV28 and TRBJ2-7, with D unclear. The clonotype was recovered from a human donor with advanced metastatic prostate, ovarian, gallbladder or colorectal cancer (not recorded which). This table probably holds off-target reads from a library built for another chain. The CDR3 nucleotides are TGTGCCAGCAGTTTAGTGCGGGAGCAGTACTTC. As protein: CASSLVREQYF.